A single sample is the source of the 26 T cell receptor beta chains below, sequenced in a study of radiotherapy plus CTLA-4 blockade in lung cancer. Assay used: immunoSEQ multiplex PCR; TCRdb lists only in-frame clones, some missing. The table records some 87,000 clones, approximately 80% of them present only once. The material sequenced was peripheral blood, taken from a patient treated with radiotherapy plus ipilimumab. The source of these receptors is a human donor with non-small cell lung cancer that progressed on radiotherapy plus ipilimumab.

The rearrangement uses TRBV28 and TRBJ2-7; D possibly corresponds to TRBD2 (6 bases). From germline, CDR1 is MDHEN and CDR2 SYDVKM. With 0 bases removed from V and 4 bases from J, the gap between germline ends came to 13 bases. This CDR3 contains 15 residues. The chain's CDR3 is CASSLWTGGLYEQYF. CDR3 DNA sequence: TGTGCCAGCAGTTTATGGACCGGGGGATTATACGAGCAGTACTTC.

This rearrangement joins TRBV9 to TRBJ2-7; D not certain. The V end lost 2 bases, the J end lost 4 bases, and 16 bases lay between the germline ends. Germline assignment: CDR1 SGDLS and CDR2 YYNGEE. The length of the CDR3 is 15 residues. The CDR3 DNA reads TGTGCCAGCAGCGTCAATCCGGGCCCCTCGTACGAGCAGTACTTC. Translation gives CASSVNPGPSYEQYF.

The chain employs TRBV5-1 and TRBJ2-2; D uncertain. This CDR3 is built from 13 residues. Trimming removed 2 bases at V and 6 bases at J, with 8 bases between. CDR1 is SGHRS, CDR2 YFSETQ, per germline. CDR3 DNA sequence: TGCGCCAGCAGCTTAGAGGTGGCCGGGGAGCTGTTTTTT. Its protein is CASSLEVAGELFF.

This CDR3 reads CASSYSAGVNTEAFF. CDR3 DNA sequence: TGTGCCAGCAGTTACTCGGCAGGGGTAAACACTGAAGCTTTCTTT. The rearrangement joins TRBV6-5 to TRBJ1-1; D is perhaps TRBD1 (6 bases). Trimming shortened V by 0 bases and J by 2 bases, and 10 bases separated the two germline ends. CDR3 length: 15 amino acids. Germline loops: CDR1 MNHEY, CDR2 SVGAGI.

Points on this clone: Other DNA sequences in this sample translate to the same CDR3. The CDR3 spells CAVGRGGGLYEQYF. CDR3 nucleotide sequence: TGTGCCGTAGGGCGGGGGGGAGGGCTGTACGAGCAGTACTTC. The chain carries TRBV30 and TRBJ2-7; 9 bases agree with TRBD2. The CDR3 extends over 14 amino acids. Germline V gene sequence: CDR1 GTSNPN, CDR2 SVGIG (reference sequence). Trimming removed 8 bases from V and 4 bases from J; junction bases left unmatched: 12.

J is TRBJ2-6 and V is TRBV20-1; D not certain. Trimming took 4 bases from V and 3 from J, leaving 1 base between them. The CDR3 extends over 11 amino acids. Germline values: CDR1 DFQATT, CDR2 SNEGSKA (reference sequence). In DNA form, the CDR3 reads TGCAGTGCTATTGGGGCCAACGTCCTGACTTTC. Its translation: CSAIGANVLTF.

The chain joins TRBV10-3 to TRBJ1-2, with D unresolved. Trimming took off 0 bases at V and 1 base at J, with 3 bases between the two ends. Germline CDR1 reads ENHRY; CDR2 reads SYGVKD. This CDR3 has 13 amino acids. The CDR3 loop is CAISESINYGYTF. The CDR3 coding sequence is TGTGCCATCAGTGAGTCCATTAACTATGGCTACACCTTC.

The rearrangement links TRBV4-2 to TRBJ1-3; TRBD1 matches at 11 bases. J was trimmed by 4 bases and V by 3 bases; bases with no gene match: 2. The CDR3 consists of 15 residues. Germline CDR1 and CDR2: LGHNA and YNFKEQ. The CDR3: CASSQDRGPGNTIYF. The CDR3 region has the DNA TGTGCCAGCAGCCAGGACAGGGGGCCAGGAAACACCATATATTTT.

This chain links TRBV10-2 with TRBJ2-3, with D uncertain. The V end was cut by 6 bases, the J end by 0 bases, with 4 bases between. The CDR3 length is 12 residues. Germline V gene data show CDR1 as WSHSY and CDR2 as SAAADI. The CDR3 spells CASSTSTDTQYF. DNA of the CDR3: TGCGCCAGCAGCACTAGCACAGATACGCAGTATTTT.

The chain links TRBV23-1 to TRBJ2-7; a possible D gene is TRBD2 (6 bases). TRBV23-1 is an ORF, with its function uncertain. Trimming took 0 bases from V and 3 from J, leaving 18 bases between them. There are 17 residues in the CDR3. In DNA form, the CDR3 reads TGCGCCAGCAGTCAATCGAGCTGGAGGACTACCGACTACGAGCAGTACTTC. It yields the protein CASSQSSWRTTDYEQYF.

CDR3 sequence reads: CASSVSGASSGNTIYF. CDR3 coding DNA: TGCGCCAGCAGCGTATCCGGGGCCAGCTCTGGAAACACCATATATTTT. V gene TRBV5-1 combines with J gene TRBJ1-3; maybe TRBD1 (5 bases). V lost 4 bases to trimming and J lost 0 bases, with 14 bases between them. This CDR3 spans 16 amino acids. Per germline, CDR1 SGHRS and CDR2 YFSETQ.

The V gene is TRBV7-3, the J gene TRBJ2-1; D gene ambiguous. Per germline, CDR1 SGHTA and CDR2 FQGTGA. The CDR3 totals 13 residues. With 2 bases removed from V and 5 bases from J, the gap between germline ends came to 7 bases. CDR3 DNA: TGTGCCAGCAGCTTAGGCTCTCACAATGAGCAGTTCTTC. Translated, it gives CASSLGSHNEQFF. The complete variable domain, with remaining parts taken from reference TRBV7-3 and TRBJ2-1, reads GAGVSQTPSNKVTEKGKYVELRCDPISGHTALYWYRQSLGQGPEFLIYFQGTGAADDSGLPNDRFFAVRPEGSVSTLKIQRTERGDSAVYLCASSLGSHNEQFFGPGTRLTVL.

This chain connects TRBV7-9 to TRBJ1-2; 7 nucleotides align to TRBD1. The V and J ends lost 1 base and 10 bases, in that order; junction bases with no gene match: 3. Germline CDR1 and CDR2: SEHNR and FQNEAQ (reference sequence). The CDR3 extends over 12 amino acids. This CDR3 is CASSLGDSAYTF. The CDR3, as DNA: TGTGCCAGCAGCTTAGGGGACAGTGCCTACACCTTC.

The chain uses TRBV9 and TRBJ1-1; the D gene is possibly TRBD1 (5 bases). The ends were cut back, 0 bases at V and 6 bases at J, with 12 bases in the middle. Germline values: CDR1 SGDLS, CDR2 YYNGEE. The CDR3 has 14 residues. CDR3 nucleotide sequence: TGTGCCAGCAGCGTAGAAGGAGGGGAGGCTGAAGCTTTCTTT. Amino acid sequence: CASSVEGGEAEAFF. Full variable domain (outside the CDR3, taken from reference TRBV9 and TRBJ1-1): DSGVTQTPKHLITATGQRVTLRCSPRSGDLSVYWYQQSLDQGLQFLIQYYNGEERAKGNILERFSAQQFPDLHSELNLSSLELGDSALYFCASSVEGGEAEAFFGQGTRLTVV.

The rearrangement joins TRBV6-1 to TRBJ2-7; 10 bases are shared with TRBD2. This CDR3 comprises 14 residues. Per germline, CDR1 MNHNS and CDR2 SASEGT. J was trimmed by 2 bases and V by 7 bases; bases with no gene match: 5. CDR3 amino acids: CASIRTSGTYEQYF. As DNA, the CDR3 is TGTGCCAGCATTAGGACTAGCGGAACCTACGAGCAGTACTTC.

The chain is built from TRBV2 and TRBJ1-5, with 10 nucleotides matching TRBD1. Trimming at V came to 6 bases and at J to 6 bases, leaving 5 bases not matched to a gene. This CDR3 has 14 amino acids. The germline CDR1 and CDR2 sequences are SNHLY and FYNNEI. CDR3 sequence: CASSPGQGSQPQHF. As DNA, the CDR3 is TGTGCCAGCAGCCCGGGACAGGGGTCTCAGCCCCAGCATTTT.

The CDR3 coding sequence is TGTGCCAGCACACAGGGGAGGATCGCTGAAGCTTTCTTT. This codes for CASTQGRIAEAFF. The chain carries TRBV6-5 and TRBJ1-1; the match to TRBD1 covers 7 bases. Per germline, CDR1 MNHEY and CDR2 SVGAGI. This CDR3 comprises 13 residues. Trimming took 7 bases from V and 6 from J; bases not matched to a gene: 8.

The J gene is TRBJ2-2, the V gene TRBV7-3, with 14 positions matching TRBD2. Germline trimming cut 5 bases from V and 5 bases from J; bases unmatched to any gene: 10. CDR3 length equals 18 residues. Germline V gene sequence: CDR1 SGHTA, CDR2 FQGTGA. The CDR3 nucleotides read TGTGCCAGCAGCCTCCTCGGACTAGCGGGGGGTCAGACCGGGGAGCTGTTTTTT. Translated: CASSLLGLAGGQTGELFF.

This clone was picked up a small number of times. The genes are TRBV19 and TRBJ2-2, with a weak D call TRBD2 (5 bases). Looked up from germline, CDR1 is LNHDA and CDR2 is SQIVND (reference sequence). Trimming took off 3 bases at V and 1 base at J, with 12 bases between the two ends. The CDR3 has 16 residues. The CDR3 is CASSIPNSGNTGELFF. The CDR3 coding sequence is TGTGCCAGTAGTATTCCGAACAGCGGGAACACCGGGGAGCTGTTTTTT.

The chain employs TRBV6-5 and TRBJ1-2; D ambiguous. The V and J ends lost 6 bases and 2 bases respectively, with 10 bases between them. CDR1 and CDR2 (germline): MNHEY, SVGAGI. The CDR3 sequence is 13 residues long. CDR3 DNA: TGTGCCAGCAGAACGACACCCAACTATGGCTACACCTTC. Residues: CASRTTPNYGYTF.

This rearrangement joins TRBV15 to TRBJ1-2, with 9 nucleotides matching TRBD1. Trimming at V came to 1 base and at J to 10 bases, leaving 7 bases not matched to a gene. Germline-derived CDR1 and CDR2 are LNHNV and YYDKDF (reference sequence). The CDR3 spans 14 residues. CDR3 DNA: TGTGCCACCAGCAGAGGGGGACAGGGTGTTGACTACACCTTC. It codes for CATSRGGQGVDYTF.

This clone appeared a single time. The chain links TRBV4-1 to TRBJ2-1, with D perhaps TRBD1 (6 bases). Trimming cost V 4 bases and J 3 bases, with 13 bases left between them. CDR3 length equals 15 residues. Germline V CDR1 and CDR2: MGHRA, YSYEKL. Here the CDR3 reads CASSRDRLNYNEQFF. As DNA, the CDR3 is TGCGCCAGCAGCCGCGACAGGTTGAACTACAATGAGCAGTTCTTC.

The J gene is TRBJ2-7, the V gene TRBV18; no clear D gene. The CDR3 contains 12 residues. V dropped 2 bases and J dropped 0 bases, with 2 bases sitting between them. Germline CDR1 reads KGHSH; CDR2 reads LQKENI. The CDR3 region has the DNA TGTGCCAGCTCACCAACCTCCTACGAGCAGTACTTC. This codes for CASSPTSYEQYF.

The chain couples TRBV9 to TRBJ2-5, with D possibly being TRBD1 or TRBD2 (5 bases each). The CDR3 runs 15 residues. Germline assignment: CDR1 SGDLS and CDR2 YYNGEE. The germline V and J ends were trimmed by 1 base and 5 bases, with 15 bases remaining between them. CDR3 nucleotide sequence: TGTGCCAGCAGCGTAACCCCTGAGGGGCGGGAGACCCAGTACTTC. This encodes CASSVTPEGRETQYF.

The rearrangement links TRBV2 to TRBJ2-1; weak D call: TRBD1 (6 bases). Trimming removed 4 bases from V and 2 bases from J, with 15 bases in between. The CDR3 extends over 16 amino acids. CDR1 and CDR2 (germline): SNHLY, FYNNEI. The CDR3 DNA reads TGTGCCAGCAGTGGGACAGACCTGGGCCCCTACAATGAGCAGTTCTTC. It is translated as CASSGTDLGPYNEQFF.

Notes on this clone: One end of the junction fails to match germline, which may point to a read error. Other DNA sequences of this sample code for an identical CDR3. The rearrangement uses TRBV14 and TRBJ2-7; D possibly corresponds to TRBD2 (6 bases). CDR1 is SGHDN and CDR2 is FVKESK in the germline V gene. CDR3 length equals 13 residues. CDR3 sequence reads: CASSAGPPNEQYF. CDR3 bases: TGCGCCAGCAGCGCGGGACCGCCGAACGAGCAGTACTTC.